This TCR beta chain was captured in a study of blood T cell repertoires in COVID-19. CDR3 size: 15 residues. Trimming cost V 4 bases and J 4 bases; bases outside gene matches: 2. Germline V gene data show CDR1 as LGHDT and CDR2 as YNNKEL (reference sequence). Original processing notes: Researchers report that nucleated cell counts were estimated from reference gene primer amplification. Some clones are missing from TCRdb's copy, which holds only in-frame ones; the method was immunoSEQ multiplex PCR. The DNA gave D and trimming, while V, J and clone size come from that table. The repertoire has roughly 360,000 clones, around 89% of them found once; the top ten carry 0.95% to 1%. This clone is a singleton in its sample.

Source material: PBMCs or T cells enriched from blood (not recorded which). This receptor was obtained from a woman aged 25 to 39 with acute COVID-19. The V call is TRBV3-1 (or the pseudogene TRBV3-2), the J call TRBJ2-2, with TRBD2 identical over 11 bases. In DNA, the CDR3 is TGTGCCAGCAGCCCGCTAGCGGGGGGCACCGGGGAGCTGTTTTTT. Its translation is CASSPLAGGTGELFF.